These 26 T cell receptor beta chains share one sample of origin, sequenced in a study of T cell responses to AZD1222 COVID-19 vaccine. The assay was immunoSEQ multiplex PCR, and TCRdb's table has in-frame clones only and misses some. This sample's table reports about 140,000 clones. Material for sequencing was peripheral blood. These receptors came from an adult in good health.

V and J are TRBV3-1 (or the pseudogene TRBV3-2) and TRBJ2-7; D is uncertain. Germline V lookup: CDR1 LGHDT, CDR2 YNNKEL (reference sequence). V gave up 4 bases and J gave up 3 bases, with 4 bases separating them. This CDR3 is 11 amino acids long. The CDR3 bases are TGTGCCAGCAGCCCGGGCTACGAGCAGTACTTC. Its protein product is CASSPGYEQYF.

The V call is TRBV7-8, the J call TRBJ2-5; TRBD2 matches at 9 bases. The length of the CDR3 is 18 residues. Germline assignment: CDR1 SGHVS and CDR2 FQNEAQ. V dropped 4 bases and J dropped 2; count of bases not matched to a gene: 14. The CDR3 sequence: CASSSPGVSGGQQETQYF. CDR3 nucleotide sequence: TGTGCCAGCAGCTCCCCCGGGGTTAGCGGGGGACAACAAGAGACCCAGTACTTC.

V gene TRBV6-5 combines with J gene TRBJ1-2, with D unclear. The CDR3 totals 13 residues. Trimming removed 5 bases from V and 2 bases from J, with 9 bases in between. CDR1 is MNHEY and CDR2 is SVGAGI in the germline V gene. In DNA, the CDR3 is TGTGCCAGCAGTAAGAGACGGAACTATGGCTACACCTTC. Protein product: CASSKRRNYGYTF.

As to this clone: This CDR3 is also generated by other DNA sequences in the sample. This sequence joins TRBV3-1 (or the pseudogene TRBV3-2) and TRBJ2-5; D uncertain. The V end was cut by 2 bases, the J end by 4 bases, with 2 bases between. There are 11 residues in the CDR3. Per germline, CDR1 LGHDT and CDR2 YNNKEL (reference sequence). In DNA form, the CDR3 reads TGTGCCAGCAGCCAAAGAGAGACCCAGTACTTC. It encodes CASSQRETQYF.

This sequence joins TRBV12-2 and TRBJ1-5; TRBD1 is taken as the D call from the table, unchecked against the DNA. TRBV12-2 is noted as a pseudogene. The CDR3 is 17 residues long. CDR3 residues: CASRTTGQGVEDQPQHF. Here the CDR3 DNA reads TGTGCAAGTCGCACTACGGGACAGGGGGTCGAGGATCAGCCCCAGCATTTT.

The chain has TRBV30 and TRBJ2-5; the D gene is possibly TRBD2 (5 bases). CDR3 length: 14 residues. Germline CDR1 GTSNPN, CDR2 SVGIG (reference sequence). Trimming left V 2 bases short and J 4 bases short, with 14 bases between. Here the CDR3 DNA reads TGTGCCTGGAGTAGGGTAGCGTGGGGAGAGACCCAGTACTTC. This encodes CAWSRVAWGETQYF.

This rearrangement joins TRBV11-1 to TRBJ2-5, with 10 bases that match TRBD1. V lost 4 bases, J lost 2 bases, and 4 bases stayed unmatched. The CDR3 totals 15 residues. The germline CDR1 and CDR2 sequences are SGHAT and FQDESV (reference sequence). The CDR3 region is CASSSRTGGQETQYF. CDR3 DNA sequence: TGTGCCAGCAGCTCCAGGACAGGGGGGCAAGAGACCCAGTACTTC.

This rearrangement joins TRBV30 to TRBJ1-5; 10 nucleotides match TRBD1. The J segment lost 7 bases and the V segment lost 0 bases, leaving 3 bases of the junction unmatched. Germline lookup yields CDR1 GTSNPN and CDR2 SVGIG (reference sequence). CDR3 size: 14 residues. CDR3 coding DNA: TGTGCCTGGAGTGTGGGACAGGGGAAACAGCCCCAGCATTTT. Its translation: CAWSVGQGKQPQHF.

The rearrangement joins TRBV25-1 to TRBJ2-5, with TRBD1 matching 7 bases. V trimming: 6 bases; J trimming: 4 bases; junction bases outside the gene matches: 5. This CDR3 is 13 amino acids long. Germline V lookup: CDR1 MGHDK, CDR2 SYGVNS. CDR3 DNA sequence: TGTGCCAGCAGGACGCAGGGGGTAGAGACCCAGTACTTC. This translates into CASRTQGVETQYF.

The chain uses TRBV6-4 and TRBJ2-3; D unclear. This CDR3 region has 13 residues. Trimming pared 0 bases from V and 9 bases from J, leaving 10 bases between. Looked up from germline, CDR1 is MRHNA and CDR2 is SNTAGT. The CDR3 is CASSDSPGRTQYF. Here the CDR3 DNA reads TGTGCCAGCAGTGACTCTCCCGGGCGGACGCAGTATTTT.

The chain combines TRBV27 with TRBJ1-1; D may be TRBD1 (6 bases). The germline V and J ends were trimmed by 3 bases and 1 base, with 9 bases remaining between them. Germline V gene lookup returns CDR1 MNHEY and CDR2 SMNVEV (reference sequence). This CDR3 spans 14 amino acids. CDR3 protein: CASSLRGGNTEAFF. CDR3 DNA: TGTGCCAGCAGTTTGAGAGGGGGGAACACTGAAGCTTTCTTT.

The chain recombines TRBV10-3 with TRBJ2-3, with D unclear. With 5 bases removed from V and 2 bases from J, the gap between germline ends came to 8 bases. The CDR3 extends over 13 amino acids. CDR1 is ENHRY and CDR2 is SYGVKD in the germline V gene. CDR3 DNA sequence: TGTGCCATCAGTCCGGGCCTCACAGATACGCAGTATTTT. It specifies CAISPGLTDTQYF.

This chain joins TRBV28 and TRBJ2-5; TRBD2 matches at 13 bases. Germline V gene lookup returns CDR1 MDHEN and CDR2 SYDVKM. The CDR3 length is 18 residues. V dropped 4 bases and J dropped 2; count of bases not matched to a gene: 10. The CDR3 sequence: CASSSPGLAGRPQETQYF. CDR3 coding DNA: TGTGCCAGCAGTTCACCGGGACTAGCGGGGAGGCCACAAGAGACCCAGTACTTC.

The rearrangement uses TRBV14 and TRBJ1-1; D possibly corresponds to TRBD1 (6 bases). Per germline, CDR1 SGHDN and CDR2 FVKESK. V lost 5 bases, J lost 0 bases, and 19 bases lay in between. CDR3 length: 17 amino acids. In DNA form, the CDR3 reads TGTGCCAGCAGCAAAAGGCCGGACAGACTAATGAACACTGAAGCTTTCTTT. Translating gives CASSKRPDRLMNTEAFF. The variable domain in full, with the rest retrieved from reference TRBV14 and TRBJ1-1, is EAGVTQFPSHSVIEKGQTVTLRCDPISGHDNLYWYRRVMGKEIKFLLHFVKESKQDESGMPNNRFLAERTGGTYSTLKVQPAELEDSGVYFCASSKRPDRLMNTEAFFGQGTRLTVV.

This chain joins TRBV30 and TRBJ1-6; TRBD1 matches at 8 bases. Germline V gene data show CDR1 as GTSNPN and CDR2 as SVGIG (reference sequence). CDR3 size: 13 residues. Trimming removed 5 bases from V and 9 bases from J; junction bases left unmatched: 6. Here the CDR3 reads CAWDRGFGSPLHF. The CDR3 coding sequence is TGTGCCTGGGACAGGGGATTCGGTTCACCCCTCCACTTT. Complete variable domain (other parts from reference TRBV30 and TRBJ1-6): SQTIHQWPATLVQPVGSPLSLECTVEGTSNPNLYWYRQAAGRGLQLLFYSVGIGQISSEVPQNLSASRPQDRQFILSSKKLLLSDSGFYLCAWDRGFGSPLHFGNGTRLTVT.

The chain couples TRBV2 to TRBJ1-4, with a tentative D call TRBD1 (6 bases). This CDR3 region has 16 residues. Germline CDR1 and CDR2: SNHLY and FYNNEI. Trimming cost V 2 bases and J 0 bases, with 10 bases left between them. The CDR3 nucleotides read TGTGCCAGCAGTGAACGGACAGCCCCAACTAATGAAAAACTGTTTTTT. This codes for CASSERTAPTNEKLFF.

The chain carries TRBV6-1 and TRBJ2-4, with D hard to call. CDR1 MNHNS and CDR2 SASEGT come from the germline V gene. Deletions cut 1 base from V and 8 bases from J, with 15 bases between. The CDR3 extends over 15 amino acids. The CDR3 nucleotides read TGTGCCAGCAGTGAAGGAGGAGCCCAAGGGCACATTCAGTACTTC. Amino acids: CASSEGGAQGHIQYF.

The rearrangement uses TRBV7-6 and TRBJ1-1; possible D gene TRBD1, 6 bases. Trimming removed 3 bases at V and 1 base at J, with 15 bases between. The germline CDR1 and CDR2 sequences are SGHVS and FNYEAQ. The CDR3 loop spans 16 amino acids. For the CDR3, the DNA is TGTGCCAGCAGCTTTCTGTACAGGGCCCCGAACACTGAAGCTTTCTTT. Its protein product is CASSFLYRAPNTEAFF.

The chain joins TRBV6-1 to TRBJ1-2; TRBD1 aligns across 8 bases. CDR3 length equals 15 residues. The ends lost 2 bases at V and 3 bases at J; junction bases unmatched: 5. CDR1 and CDR2 from the germline V gene are MNHNS and SASEGT. The CDR3 sequence: CASSELRTGYYGYTF. CDR3 bases: TGTGCCAGCAGTGAACTTAGGACAGGGTACTATGGCTACACCTTC.

This sequence joins TRBV19 and TRBJ1-5, with 8 bases fitting TRBD1. Germline V gene sequence: CDR1 LNHDA, CDR2 SQIVND (reference sequence). This CDR3 is built from 15 residues. V shed 5 bases and J 2 bases; nucleotides not matched to a gene: 5. CDR3 protein: CASSQDRGGNQPQHF. The CDR3 region has the DNA TGTGCCAGTAGTCAAGACAGGGGAGGCAATCAGCCCCAGCATTTT.

The rearrangement uses TRBV7-3 and TRBJ1-1; tentative D call: TRBD1 (6 bases). This CDR3 spans 12 amino acids. The germline gives CDR1 SGHTA, CDR2 FQGTGA. The V end was cut by 4 bases, the J end by 7 bases, with 10 bases between. CDR3 sequence: CASSSSDSEAFF. CDR3 bases: TGTGCCAGCAGCTCCTCGGACAGTGAAGCTTTCTTT.

The V and J genes are TRBV6-5 and TRBJ1-6; D unclear. This CDR3 spans 15 amino acids. V was pared by 5 bases and J by 3 bases, with 11 bases between. CDR1 is MNHEY and CDR2 is SVGAGI in the germline V gene. CDR3: CASSRVEGYNSPLHF. The CDR3 DNA reads TGTGCCAGCAGTAGGGTGGAGGGCTATAATTCACCCCTCCACTTT.

The CDR3: CASSTGGWETQYF. The CDR3, as DNA: TGTGCCAGCAGCACAGGGGGCTGGGAGACCCAGTACTTC. The rearrangement links TRBV11-3 to TRBJ2-5; 9 bases align to TRBD1. V lost 5 bases and J lost 5; bases outside the gene matches: 3. The CDR3 totals 13 residues. The germline V gene encodes CDR1 SGHNT and CDR2 YENEEA.

This chain connects TRBV18 to TRBJ2-7; tentatively, D is TRBD2 (6 bases). Per germline, CDR1 KGHSH and CDR2 LQKENI. This CDR3 has 19 residues. Trimming took off 0 bases at V and 9 bases at J, with 30 bases between the two ends. Written as DNA, the CDR3 is TGTGCCAGCTCACCACCAATAGGGATAGGGTCTTTCCCCTTCGGGGGGCAGTACTTC. As protein: CASSPPIGIGSFPFGGQYF.

The rearrangement links TRBV7-2 to TRBJ1-1, with unresolved D. The CDR3 has 12 residues. Germline CDR1 and CDR2: SGHTA and FQGNSA. Trimming removed 5 bases from V and 10 bases from J, with 14 bases in between. The CDR3 bases are TGTGCCAGCAGCAGGACGAGGGAGCGAGCTTTCTTT. Its protein is CASSRTRERAFF.

The rearrangement uses TRBV10-3 and TRBJ1-1; D is unresolved. Germline V CDR1 and CDR2: ENHRY, SYGVKD. V lost 8 bases and J 0 bases, leaving 7 bases between the germline ends. This CDR3 is built from 12 residues. The CDR3 reads CAIRQLNTEAFF. CDR3 sequence (DNA): TGTGCCATCCGCCAGTTGAACACTGAAGCTTTCTTT.